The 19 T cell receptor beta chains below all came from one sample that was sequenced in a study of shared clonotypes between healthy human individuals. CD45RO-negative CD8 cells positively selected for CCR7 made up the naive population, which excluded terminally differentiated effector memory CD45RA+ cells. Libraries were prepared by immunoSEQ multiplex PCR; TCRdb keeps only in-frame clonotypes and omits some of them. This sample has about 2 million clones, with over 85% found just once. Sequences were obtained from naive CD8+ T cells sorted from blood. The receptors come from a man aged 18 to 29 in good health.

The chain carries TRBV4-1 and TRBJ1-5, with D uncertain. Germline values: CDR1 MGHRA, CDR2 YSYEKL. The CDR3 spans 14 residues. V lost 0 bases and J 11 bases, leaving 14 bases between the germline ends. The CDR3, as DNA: TGCGCCAGCAGCCAAGATCTAAGTTTCTTGACCCAGCATTTT. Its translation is CASSQDLSFLTQHF.

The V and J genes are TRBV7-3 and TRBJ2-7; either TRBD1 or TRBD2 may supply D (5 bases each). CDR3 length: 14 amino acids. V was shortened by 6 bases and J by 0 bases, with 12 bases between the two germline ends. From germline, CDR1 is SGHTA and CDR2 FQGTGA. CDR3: CASRPGAISYEQYF. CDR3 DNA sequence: TGTGCCAGCAGACCCGGGGCGATCTCCTACGAGCAGTACTTC. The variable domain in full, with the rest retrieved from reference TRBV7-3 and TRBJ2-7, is GAGVSQTPSNKVTEKGKYVELRCDPISGHTALYWYRQSLGQGPEFLIYFQGTGAADDSGLPNDRFFAVRPEGSVSTLKIQRTERGDSAVYLCASRPGAISYEQYFGPGTRLTVT.

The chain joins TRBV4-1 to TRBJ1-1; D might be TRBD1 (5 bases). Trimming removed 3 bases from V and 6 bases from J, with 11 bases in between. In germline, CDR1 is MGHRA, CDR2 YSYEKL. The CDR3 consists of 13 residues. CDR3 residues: CASSQGVSSEAFF. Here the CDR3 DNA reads TGCGCCAGCAGCCAGGGGGTGAGCTCTGAAGCTTTCTTT.

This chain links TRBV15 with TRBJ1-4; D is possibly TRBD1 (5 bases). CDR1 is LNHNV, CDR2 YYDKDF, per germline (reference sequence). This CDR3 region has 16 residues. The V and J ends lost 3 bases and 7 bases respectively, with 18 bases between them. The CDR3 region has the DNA TGTGCCACCAGCAGTGGGGTGGGGGTAAGGTTTGAAAAACTGTTTTTT. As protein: CATSSGVGVRFEKLFF.

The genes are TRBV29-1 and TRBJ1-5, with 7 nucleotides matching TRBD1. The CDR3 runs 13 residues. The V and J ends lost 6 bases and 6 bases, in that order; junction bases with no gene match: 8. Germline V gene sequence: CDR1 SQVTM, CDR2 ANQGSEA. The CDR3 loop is CSVATGAGQPQHF. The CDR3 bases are TGCAGCGTAGCCACAGGGGCCGGTCAGCCCCAGCATTTT. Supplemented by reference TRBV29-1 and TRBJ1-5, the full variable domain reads SAVISQKPSRDICQRGTSLTIQCQVDSQVTMMFWYRQQPGQSLTLIATANQGSEATYESGFVIDKFPISRPNLTFSTLTVSNMSPEDSSIYLCSVATGAGQPQHFGDGTRLSIL.

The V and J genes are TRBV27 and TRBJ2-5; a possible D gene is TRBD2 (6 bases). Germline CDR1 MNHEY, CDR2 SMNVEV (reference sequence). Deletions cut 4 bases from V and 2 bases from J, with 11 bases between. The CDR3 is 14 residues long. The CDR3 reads CASSSGGLQETQYF. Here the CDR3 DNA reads TGTGCCAGCAGTTCCGGAGGGTTACAAGAGACCCAGTACTTC.

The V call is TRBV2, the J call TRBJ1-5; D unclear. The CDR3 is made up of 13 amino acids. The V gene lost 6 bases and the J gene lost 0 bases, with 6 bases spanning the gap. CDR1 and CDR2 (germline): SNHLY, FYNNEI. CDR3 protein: CASSSYSNQPQHF. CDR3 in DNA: TGTGCCAGCAGCTCTTATAGCAATCAGCCCCAGCATTTT.

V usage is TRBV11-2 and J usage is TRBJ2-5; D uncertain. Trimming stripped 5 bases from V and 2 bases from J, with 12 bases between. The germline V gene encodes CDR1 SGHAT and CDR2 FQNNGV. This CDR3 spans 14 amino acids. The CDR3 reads CASSAEIDQETQYF. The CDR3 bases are TGTGCCAGCAGCGCAGAGATCGATCAAGAGACCCAGTACTTC.

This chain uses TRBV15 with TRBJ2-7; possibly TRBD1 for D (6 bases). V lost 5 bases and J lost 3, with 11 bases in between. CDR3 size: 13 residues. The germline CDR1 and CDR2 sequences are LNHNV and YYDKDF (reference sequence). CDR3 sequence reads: CATSPGELYEQYF. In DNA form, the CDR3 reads TGTGCCACCAGCCCAGGGGAGCTCTACGAGCAGTACTTC.

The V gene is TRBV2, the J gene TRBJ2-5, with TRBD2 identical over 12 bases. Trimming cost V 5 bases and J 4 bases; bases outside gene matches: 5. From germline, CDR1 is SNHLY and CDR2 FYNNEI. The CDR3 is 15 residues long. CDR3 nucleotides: TGTGCCAGCAGTCCAGGACTAGCGGGGTTAGAGACCCAGTACTTC. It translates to CASSPGLAGLETQYF.

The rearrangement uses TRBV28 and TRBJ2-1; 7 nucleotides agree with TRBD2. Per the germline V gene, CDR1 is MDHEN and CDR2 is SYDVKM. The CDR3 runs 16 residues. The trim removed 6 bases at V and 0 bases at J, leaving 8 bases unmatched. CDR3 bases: TGTGCCAGCAGCGATCCCGGCGGGGGCTCCTACAATGAGCAGTTCTTC. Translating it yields CASSDPGGGSYNEQFF.

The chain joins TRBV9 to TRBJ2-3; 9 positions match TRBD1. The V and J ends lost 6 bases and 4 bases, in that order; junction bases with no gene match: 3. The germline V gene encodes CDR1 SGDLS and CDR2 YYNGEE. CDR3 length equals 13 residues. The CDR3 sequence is CASTTGGADTQYF. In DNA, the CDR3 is TGTGCCAGCACCACAGGGGGCGCAGATACGCAGTATTTT.

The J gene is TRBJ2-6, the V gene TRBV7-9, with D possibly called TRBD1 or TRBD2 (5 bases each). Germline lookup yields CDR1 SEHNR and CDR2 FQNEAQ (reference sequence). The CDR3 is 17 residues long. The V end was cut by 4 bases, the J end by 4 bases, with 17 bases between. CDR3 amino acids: CASSSRGSGAGANVLTF. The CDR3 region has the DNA TGTGCCAGCAGCTCGAGGGGCTCGGGTGCAGGGGCCAACGTCCTGACTTTC.

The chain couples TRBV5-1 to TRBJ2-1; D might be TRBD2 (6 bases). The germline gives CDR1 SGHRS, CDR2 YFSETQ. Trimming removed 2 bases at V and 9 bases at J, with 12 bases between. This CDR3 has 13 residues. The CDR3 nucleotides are TGCGCCAGCAGCTTCGAGCCCGGGGGTGAGCAGTTCTTC. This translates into CASSFEPGGEQFF.

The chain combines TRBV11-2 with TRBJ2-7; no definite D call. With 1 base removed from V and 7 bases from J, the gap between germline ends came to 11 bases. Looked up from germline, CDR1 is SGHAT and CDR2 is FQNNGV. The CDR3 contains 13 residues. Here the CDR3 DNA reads TGTGCCAGCAGCTTAGTTGTCTACGGTGAGCAGTACTTC. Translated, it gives CASSLVVYGEQYF. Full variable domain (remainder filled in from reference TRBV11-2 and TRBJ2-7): EAGVAQSPRYKIIEKRQSVAFWCNPISGHATLYWYQQILGQGPKLLIQFQNNGVVDDSQLPKDRFSAERLKGVDSTLKIQPAKLEDSAVYLCASSLVVYGEQYFGPGTRLTVT.

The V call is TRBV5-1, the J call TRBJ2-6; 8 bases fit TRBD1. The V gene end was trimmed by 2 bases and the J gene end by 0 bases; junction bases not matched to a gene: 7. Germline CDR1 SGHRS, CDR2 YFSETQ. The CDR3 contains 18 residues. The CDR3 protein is CASSFGTGFRSGANVLTF. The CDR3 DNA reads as TGCGCCAGCAGCTTCGGGACAGGATTCCGCTCTGGGGCCAACGTCCTGACTTTC.

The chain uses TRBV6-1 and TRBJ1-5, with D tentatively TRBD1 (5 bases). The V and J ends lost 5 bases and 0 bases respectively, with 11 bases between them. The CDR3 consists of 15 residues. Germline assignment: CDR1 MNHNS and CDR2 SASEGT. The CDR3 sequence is CASSRGTFSNQPQHF. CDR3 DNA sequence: TGTGCCAGCAGTCGGGGCACCTTTAGCAATCAGCCCCAGCATTTT.

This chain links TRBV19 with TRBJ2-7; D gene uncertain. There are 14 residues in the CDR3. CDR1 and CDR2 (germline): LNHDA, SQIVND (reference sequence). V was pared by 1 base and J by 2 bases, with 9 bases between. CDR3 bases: TGTGCCAGTAGTATAGGAAGTTTGCCCTACGAGCAGTACTTC. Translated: CASSIGSLPYEQYF.

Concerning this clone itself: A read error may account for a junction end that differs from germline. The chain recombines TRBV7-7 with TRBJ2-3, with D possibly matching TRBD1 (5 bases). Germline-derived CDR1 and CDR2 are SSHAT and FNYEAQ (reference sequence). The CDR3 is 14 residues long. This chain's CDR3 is CASSPDISTDTQYF. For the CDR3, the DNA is TGTGCTAGCAGCCCGGACATCAGCACAGATACGCAGTATTTT.